The 25 T cell receptor beta chains given below trace back to one sample, sequenced in a study of neurological immune-mediated disorders. TCRdb recomputed calls from the 5' RACE reads with MiXCR, one row per CDR3 protein. The data hold almost 85,000 distinct CDR3 sequences, with around 2.6% observed a single time. The specimen was PBMCs. The receptor set was obtained from a woman aged 30 to 39 with multiple sclerosis.

This clonotype appeared many times. The V call is TRBV7-9, the J call TRBJ1-1; 10 positions match TRBD1. Unmatched junction bases numbered 3, after V lost 3 bases and J lost 5 bases. The germline V gene has CDR1 SEHNR and CDR2 FQNEAQ (reference sequence). The CDR3 length is 14 residues. The CDR3 region is CASSLDRGGTEAFF. Written as DNA, the CDR3 is TGTGCCAGCAGCTTGGACAGGGGGGGGACTGAAGCTTTCTTT. The full variable domain, rest sourced from reference TRBV7-9 and TRBJ1-1, is DTGVSQNPRHKITKRGQNVTFRCDPISEHNRLYWYRQTLGQGPEFLTYFQNEAQLEKSRLLSDRFSAERPKGSFSTLEIQRTEQGDSAMYLCASSLDRGGTEAFFGQGTRLTVV.

This clonotype came up many times. The V gene is TRBV2, the J gene TRBJ1-1; unclear D gene. V lost 3 bases and J 4 bases, leaving 15 bases between the germline ends. The CDR3 extends over 15 amino acids. Germline lookup yields CDR1 SNHLY and CDR2 FYNNEI. The CDR3 coding sequence is TGTGCCAGCAGTGAGGATATTGTCCCCGGCACTGAAGCTTTCTTT. It codes for CASSEDIVPGTEAFF.

This clonotype was seen at least ten times. The CDR3 region is CASSEGVGGNQPQHF. In DNA, the CDR3 is TGTGCCAGTAGCGAGGGGGTTGGTGGCAATCAGCCCCAGCATTTT. J is TRBJ1-5 and V is TRBV19; maybe TRBD1 (6 bases). Germline V gene lookup returns CDR1 LNHDA and CDR2 SQIVND (reference sequence). The CDR3 spans 15 residues. Trimming removed 6 bases from V and 2 bases from J, with 14 bases in between.

Ten or more counts support this clonotype. The chain uses TRBV12-3 or TRBV12-4 and TRBJ2-5, with D possibly being TRBD1 or TRBD2 (5 bases each). This CDR3 spans 15 amino acids. V lost 10 bases and J 4 bases, leaving 22 bases between the germline ends. For the CDR3, the DNA is TGTGCCACCCTGAGTCGGGGCAGGGTGGGAGAGACCCAGTACTTC. Its translation: CATLSRGRVGETQYF.

This clonotype appeared many times. This chain joins TRBV7-2 and TRBJ2-1, with D possibly being TRBD1 or TRBD2 (5 bases each). Trimming left V 2 bases short and J 3 bases short, with 23 bases between. Germline V gene data show CDR1 as SGHTA and CDR2 as FQGNSA. The CDR3 has 19 residues. The CDR3 DNA is TGTGCCAGCAGCTTAAGGGGTATTGAGGAGCGGAACCTCTACAATGAGCAGTTCTTC. Translating it yields CASSLRGIEERNLYNEQFF.

In this sample, this clonotype turned up many times. This chain joins TRBV20-1 and TRBJ2-2; D is uncertain. In germline, CDR1 is DFQATT, CDR2 SNEGSKA (reference sequence). The CDR3 covers 16 residues. V was clipped by 3 bases and J by 7 bases, with 21 bases between them. The CDR3 sequence: CSASISLPQRIGELFF. The CDR3 DNA is TGCAGTGCTAGTATCTCGCTACCCCAACGAATCGGGGAGCTGTTTTTT.

This clonotype was counted at least ten times. The chain combines TRBV5-1 with TRBJ2-3; D is unclear. CDR1 and CDR2 (germline): SGHRS, YFSETQ. The CDR3 is 14 amino acids. V was clipped by 0 bases and J by 2 bases, with 7 bases between them. CDR3 residues: CASSLEVPTDTQYF. CDR3 coding DNA: TGCGCCAGCAGCTTGGAGGTCCCCACAGATACGCAGTATTTT. Drawing the rest from reference TRBV5-1 and TRBJ2-3, the complete variable domain is KAGVTQTPRYLIKTRGQQVTLSCSPISGHRSVSWYQQTPGQGLQFLFEYFSETQRNKGNFPGRFSGRQFSNSRSEMNVSTLELGDSALYLCASSLEVPTDTQYFGPGTRLTVL.

In this sample, this clonotype turned up many times. J is TRBJ2-2 and V is TRBV19; D is unresolved. Trimming left V 2 bases short and J 7 bases short, with 11 bases between. The CDR3 is made up of 14 amino acids. The germline V gene has CDR1 LNHDA and CDR2 SQIVND (reference sequence). The CDR3 reads CASSILSSGGELFF. In DNA, the CDR3 is TGTGCCAGTAGTATATTGTCGTCGGGCGGGGAGCTGTTTTTT.

As concerns this clonotype: Since a much larger clone is just one base distant, this may be a read error. This sequence joins TRBV5-6 and TRBJ2-1; D is unresolved. CDR1 is SGHDT and CDR2 is YYEEEE in the germline V gene. The CDR3 runs to 15 residues. CDR3 DNA sequence: TGTGCCAACAGCTCGGCCAGAGGAGTATACAATGAGCAGTTCTTC. Protein sequence: CANSSARGVYNEQFF.

At least ten counts were recorded for this clonotype. The chain uses TRBV11-2 and TRBJ2-3, with 12 bases that match TRBD2. Germline V gives CDR1 SGHAT, CDR2 FQNNGV. V shed 4 bases, J shed 2 bases, and the junction held 4 bases outside the gene matches. There are 16 residues in the CDR3. The CDR3 reads CASSSRLAGVTDTQYF. CDR3 nucleotides: TGTGCCAGCAGCTCTAGACTAGCGGGGGTCACAGATACGCAGTATTTT.

This clonotype was found many times. The gene calls are TRBV20-1 and TRBJ2-1; a weak D match, TRBD2 (6 bases). Per germline, CDR1 DFQATT and CDR2 SNEGSKA (reference sequence). V was pared by 6 bases and J by 3 bases, with 21 bases between. The CDR3 is 16 residues long. Written as DNA, the CDR3 is TGCAGTGCCCTACCTTATAGCGGAGCAAGCTACAATGAGCAGTTCTTC. Residues: CSALPYSGASYNEQFF.

This clonotype was observed many times. V gene TRBV5-1 combines with J gene TRBJ1-6, with a tentative D call TRBD1 (5 bases). This CDR3 has 15 residues. The V end lost 0 bases, the J end lost 7 bases, and 11 bases lay between the germline ends. Germline lookup yields CDR1 SGHRS and CDR2 YFSETQ. This CDR3 is CASSLDGWGNSPLHF. As DNA, the CDR3 is TGCGCCAGCAGCTTGGACGGGTGGGGCAATTCACCCCTCCACTTT. Complete variable domain (other parts from reference TRBV5-1 and TRBJ1-6): KAGVTQTPRYLIKTRGQQVTLSCSPISGHRSVSWYQQTPGQGLQFLFEYFSETQRNKGNFPGRFSGRQFSNSRSEMNVSTLELGDSALYLCASSLDGWGNSPLHFGNGTRLTVT.

This clonotype came up many times. The chain combines TRBV29-1 with TRBJ2-5, with 7 bases identical to TRBD2. The germline V gene encodes CDR1 SQVTM and CDR2 ANQGSEA. J was trimmed by 5 bases and V by 7 bases; bases with no gene match: 10. The CDR3 sequence is 13 residues long. This CDR3 reads CSGAGGSGETQYF. CDR3 bases: TGCAGCGGCGCGGGCGGGAGTGGGGAGACCCAGTACTTC.

This clonotype was observed many times. This rearrangement joins TRBV15 to TRBJ2-7; maybe TRBD1 (5 bases). The CDR3 has 15 amino acids. The V end was cut by 0 bases, the J end by 9 bases, with 18 bases between. Looked up from germline, CDR1 is LNHNV and CDR2 is YYDKDF (reference sequence). For the CDR3, the DNA is TGTGCCACCAGCAGAGAGCAGGACAACCGGTTCGGGCAGTACTTC. This translates into CATSREQDNRFGQYF.

This clonotype was recorded many times. This rearrangement joins TRBV21-1 to TRBJ2-5; the DNA was not compared with TRBD1, the D call given in the table. TRBV21-1 is a known pseudogene. The CDR3 has 14 residues. This CDR3 reads CASSSRDRQETQYF. For the CDR3, the DNA is TGTGCCAGCAGCTCGCGGGACAGACAAGAGACCCAGTACTTC.

In its sample, this clonotype was seen many times. This chain links TRBV14 with TRBJ1-2; TRBD1 is a possible D gene (6 bases). Per the germline V gene, CDR1 is SGHDN and CDR2 is FVKESK. The CDR3 totals 13 residues. Between the trimmed V and J ends, which lost 10 bases and 7 bases, there was a span of 19 bases. This chain's CDR3 is CATRPGTFFGYTF. CDR3 nucleotides: TGTGCCACCCGTCCCGGGACATTCTTTGGCTACACCTTC.

This clonotype was picked up many times. V and J are TRBV20-1 and TRBJ2-7, with D hard to call. CDR1 is DFQATT and CDR2 is SNEGSKA in the germline V gene (reference sequence). The CDR3 sequence is 13 residues long. V gave up 7 bases and J gave up 3 bases, with 16 bases separating them. The CDR3 coding sequence is TGCAGTGTTAGCTTAGGCCCCCACTACGAGCAGTACTTC. It codes for CSVSLGPHYEQYF.

This clonotype was observed many times. V usage is TRBV6-6 and J usage is TRBJ1-5, with D perhaps TRBD1 (6 bases). The CDR3 loop spans 13 amino acids. The V end lost 5 bases, the J end lost 6 bases, and 11 bases lay between the germline ends. Germline CDR1 MNHNY, CDR2 SVGAGI (reference sequence). DNA of the CDR3: TGTGCCAGCAGTACCATACAGGGTCAGCCCCAGCATTTT. Protein sequence: CASSTIQGQPQHF.

This clonotype has ten or more counts. V usage is TRBV20-1 and J usage is TRBJ2-7, with a weak D call TRBD2 (5 bases). There are 13 residues in the CDR3. V dropped 0 bases and J dropped 3 bases, with 9 bases sitting between them. In germline, CDR1 is DFQATT, CDR2 SNEGSKA (reference sequence). The chain's CDR3 is CSARDPAGYEQYF. The CDR3 nucleotides read TGCAGTGCTAGAGATCCGGCGGGCTACGAGCAGTACTTC.

This clonotype was observed a handful of times. The chain carries TRBV18 and TRBJ2-2; 7 nucleotides agree with TRBD2. The CDR3 runs 16 residues. The V and J ends lost 3 bases and 5 bases, in that order; junction bases with no gene match: 9. Germline-derived CDR1 and CDR2 are KGHSH and LQKENI. The CDR3 bases are TGTGCCAGCTCACCGTTACCGGGAGGAGGAACCGGGGAGCTGTTTTTT. This translates into CASSPLPGGGTGELFF.

Ten or more counts support this clonotype. The chain uses TRBV9 and TRBJ2-2; D not certain. CDR3 length: 16 amino acids. CDR1 and CDR2 (germline): SGDLS, YYNGEE. Trimming removed 0 bases at V and 0 bases at J, with 9 bases between. CDR3 sequence reads: CASSVGGGSNTGELFF. The CDR3 DNA sequence: TGTGCCAGCAGCGTAGGAGGCGGATCGAACACCGGGGAGCTGTTTTTT.

This clonotype was observed many times. This chain links TRBV7-2 with TRBJ2-1, with 9 bases lining up with TRBD2. The germline CDR1 and CDR2 sequences are SGHTA and FQGNSA. V lost 0 bases, J lost 7 bases, and 10 bases stayed unmatched. The length of the CDR3 is 17 residues. The CDR3 spells CASSLALRSGSGNEQFF. The DNA for the CDR3 is TGTGCCAGCAGCTTAGCTCTGCGTAGCGGGAGTGGGAATGAGCAGTTCTTC.

This clonotype was found many times. The V call is TRBV7-2, the J call TRBJ2-7, with 12 bases identical to TRBD2. The J segment lost 0 bases and the V segment lost 7 bases, leaving 16 bases of the junction unmatched. CDR1 and CDR2 (germline): SGHTA, FQGNSA. CDR3 length: 19 amino acids. CDR3 in DNA: TGTGCCAGCACCGACCTCCCCGGACTAGCGGGGTTCTCCTCCTACGAGCAGTACTTC. Its translation: CASTDLPGLAGFSSYEQYF.

This clonotype was seen many times. The rearrangement uses TRBV6-6 and TRBJ2-1; D is perhaps TRBD2 (5 bases). Germline CDR1 and CDR2: MNHNY and SVGAGI (reference sequence). The V and J ends lost 11 bases and 0 bases respectively, with 11 bases between them. The CDR3 length is 13 residues. As DNA, the CDR3 is TGTGCCGCCGGGGTTCGCTCCTACAATGAGCAGTTCTTC. Its protein is CAAGVRSYNEQFF.

At least ten counts were recorded for this clonotype. This chain uses TRBV12-5 with TRBJ2-2; D gene uncertain. The V and J ends lost 0 bases and 1 base respectively, with 18 bases between them. CDR3 length equals 19 residues. CDR1 is LGHNT, CDR2 FRNRAP, per germline. The CDR3: CASGLVRLAPGGNTGELFF. DNA for the CDR3: TGTGCTAGTGGTTTGGTACGACTCGCCCCTGGCGGGAACACCGGGGAGCTGTTTTTT.